What follows are 18 T cell receptor beta chains derived from one specimen sequenced in a study of T-cell memory formation after mild COVID-19. TCRdb processed the 5' RACE reads anew with MiXCR; each CDR3 protein has one entry. This sample has just over 200,000 distinct CDR3 sequences, with 9% to 10% found just once. The sample taken for sequencing was PBMCs or a T cell subset sorted from them (not recorded which). These receptors originate from a young man who had mild COVID-19 (a few samples of this study predate the infection). Cell type and time point are not known.

V usage is TRBV11-1 and J usage is TRBJ2-4; D is possibly TRBD1 (6 bases). Between the trimmed V and J ends, which lost 5 bases and 2 bases, there was a span of 10 bases. CDR1 SGHAT and CDR2 FQDESV come from the germline V gene (reference sequence). There are 14 residues in the CDR3. The CDR3 sequence: CASSMQGSKNIQYF. The CDR3 DNA follows: TGTGCCAGCAGCATGCAGGGGTCCAAAAACATTCAGTACTTC.

There are a few counts of this clonotype. The V gene is TRBV7-9, the J gene TRBJ1-2, with 8 bases fitting TRBD1. Germline CDR1 reads SEHNR; CDR2 reads FQNEAQ (reference sequence). With V trimmed by 2 bases and J by 8 bases, 10 bases remained unmatched. The CDR3 is 15 amino acids. DNA of the CDR3: TGTGCCAGCAGCTTATCCGGACAGGGAGGGTTGGGCTACACCTTC. It translates to CASSLSGQGGLGYTF.

This clonotype was recorded at least ten times. This chain's CDR3 is CASSSTVAKQFF. DNA of the CDR3: TGTGCCAGCAGCTCGACAGTGGCAAAGCAGTTCTTC. The chain has TRBV7-2 and TRBJ2-1; D is perhaps TRBD1 (5 bases). CDR3 size: 12 residues. Germline loops: CDR1 SGHTA, CDR2 FQGNSA. Trimming pared 4 bases from V and 11 bases from J, leaving 12 bases between.

This clonotype was counted ten times or more. The chain recombines TRBV12-3 or TRBV12-4 with TRBJ2-1; 8 bases line up with TRBD1. There are 14 residues in the CDR3. Trimming at V came to 6 bases and at J to 7 bases, leaving 8 bases not matched to a gene. In DNA form, the CDR3 reads TGTGCCAGCAGGACAGACAGGGGATGGAATGAGCAGTTCTTC. Translation gives CASRTDRGWNEQFF.

This clonotype turned up a few times. V and J are TRBV7-2 and TRBJ1-2, with 8 bases aligning to TRBD1. The V gene's germline CDR1 is SGHTA and CDR2 FQGNSA. This CDR3 is 15 amino acids long. After removal of 1 base from V and 3 bases from J, the junction contained 4 bases not matched to a gene. The CDR3 here is CASSLGGQGYYGYTF. CDR3 DNA: TGTGCCAGCAGCTTAGGCGGACAGGGCTACTATGGCTACACCTTC.

This clonotype turned up a few times. The chain uses TRBV10-1 and TRBJ1-3; maybe TRBD1 (5 bases). Deletions cut 2 bases from V and 4 bases from J, with 12 bases between. CDR1 is WNHNN, CDR2 SYGVQD, per germline (reference sequence). This CDR3 has 15 residues. CDR3: CASSENPGLGNTIYF. In nucleotides, the CDR3 is TGCGCCAGCAGTGAGAACCCGGGACTAGGAAACACCATATATTTT.

V is TRBV29-1 and J is TRBJ1-1; a possible D gene is TRBD1 (5 bases). The germline V gene encodes CDR1 SQVTM and CDR2 ANQGSEA. The ends were cut back, 4 bases at V and 0 bases at J, with 15 bases in the middle. The CDR3 totals 15 residues. CDR3 region: CSVGGGWGMNTEAFF. The CDR3 bases are TGCAGCGTTGGGGGGGGATGGGGGATGAACACTGAAGCTTTCTTT.

This clonotype turned up a few times. The V gene is TRBV5-1, the J gene TRBJ2-1, with 9 bases aligning to TRBD2. The germline gives CDR1 SGHRS, CDR2 YFSETQ. The V and J ends lost 1 base and 6 bases, in that order; junction bases with no gene match: 11. This CDR3 has 17 amino acids. CDR3 residues: CASSLSSGGAWGNEQFF. CDR3 coding DNA: TGCGCCAGCAGCTTGAGTAGCGGGGGCGCTTGGGGCAATGAGCAGTTCTTC.

This clonotype appeared a few times. The CDR3 protein is CASSENPGRSYEQYV. For the CDR3, the DNA is TGCGCCAGCAGCGAGAACCCGGGACGATCCTACGAGCAGTACGTC. The chain has TRBV5-1 and TRBJ2-7, with D perhaps being TRBD1 or TRBD2 (5 bases each). The CDR3 runs 15 residues. Germline V lookup: CDR1 SGHRS, CDR2 YFSETQ. Trimming cost V 4 bases and J 1 base, with 15 bases left between them.

A few counts support this clonotype. This chain joins TRBV3-2 and TRBJ2-3. TRBV3-2 is listed as a pseudogene. This CDR3 comprises 15 residues. CDR3 nucleotide sequence: TGTGCCAGCAGCCAAGAGGCAACAAAGACAGATACGCAGTATTTT. It specifies CASSQEATKTDTQYF.

This clonotype was seen a handful of times. This chain connects TRBV27 to TRBJ2-5; 8 positions agree with TRBD2. The CDR3 has 13 residues. Looked up from germline, CDR1 is MNHEY and CDR2 is SMNVEV (reference sequence). J lost 5 bases, V lost 5 bases, and 4 bases had no gene match. The CDR3 nucleotides read TGTGCCAGCAGTCAACCGGGAGGGGAGACCCAGTACTTC. The encoded protein is CASSQPGGETQYF.

The chain joins TRBV7-3 to TRBJ2-7, with D possibly called TRBD1 or TRBD2 (5 bases each). Germline V gives CDR1 SGHTA, CDR2 FQGTGA. This CDR3 region has 15 residues. Trimming left V 2 bases short and J 0 bases short, with 11 bases between. The CDR3 bases are TGTGCCAGCAGCTTAGGGCTTGGGGGCTCCTACGAGCAGTACTTC. Translation: CASSLGLGGSYEQYF.

The rearrangement links TRBV6-2 or TRBV6-3 to TRBJ1-1, with a tentative D call TRBD1 (5 bases). Germline V CDR1 and CDR2: MNHEY, SVGEGT. V was clipped by 2 bases and J by 5 bases, with 24 bases between them. This CDR3 has 18 amino acids. The CDR3 reads CASSYAALRRRWGTEAFF. CDR3 sequence (DNA): TGTGCCAGCAGTTACGCCGCATTACGAAGACGGTGGGGGACTGAAGCTTTCTTT.

This sequence joins TRBV5-1 and TRBJ2-7; the D is unclear. The CDR3 runs 15 residues. Trimming shortened V by 0 bases and J by 2 bases, and 12 bases separated the two germline ends. From germline, CDR1 is SGHRS and CDR2 YFSETQ. The CDR3 reads CASSLASTNPYEQYF. The CDR3 DNA reads TGCGCCAGCAGCTTGGCCTCTACAAACCCCTACGAGCAGTACTTC.

This clonotype was observed a few times. J is TRBJ2-7 and V is TRBV16; D remains unclear. The CDR3 is made up of 12 amino acids. With 0 bases removed from V and 4 bases from J, the gap between germline ends came to 4 bases. CDR1 is KGHSY, CDR2 FQNENV, per germline. CDR3 DNA sequence: TGTGCCAGCAGCCAATCAACGTACGAGCAGTACTTC. This codes for CASSQSTYEQYF. The full variable domain, its missing parts supplied by reference TRBV16 and TRBJ2-7, is GEEVAQTPKHLVRGEGQKAKLYCAPIKGHSYVFWYQQVLKNEFKFLISFQNENVFDETGMPKERFSAKCLPNSPCSLEIQATKLEDSAVYFCASSQSTYEQYFGPGTRLTVT.

This clonotype was recorded at least ten times. The chain is built from TRBV20-1 and TRBJ1-5; D call uncertain. The CDR3 is made up of 13 amino acids. CDR1 DFQATT and CDR2 SNEGSKA come from the germline V gene (reference sequence). Trimming pared 3 bases from V and 7 bases from J, leaving 13 bases between. CDR3 sequence: CSASHSPKQPQHF. The CDR3 region has the DNA TGCAGTGCTAGCCATAGCCCTAAGCAGCCCCAGCATTTT.

The CDR3 region has the DNA TGTGCCAGCAGCGTTGCCCTTAATCAGCCCCAGCATTTT. This gives the protein CASSVALNQPQHF. This sequence joins TRBV9 and TRBJ1-5; D call uncertain. Between the trimmed V and J ends, which lost 2 bases and 4 bases, there was a span of 7 bases. Per the germline V gene, CDR1 is SGDLS and CDR2 is YYNGEE. CDR3 length: 13 residues.

This chain joins TRBV4-2 and TRBJ2-3; 13 positions match TRBD2. The CDR3 is made up of 17 amino acids. J lost 2 bases, V lost 2 bases, and 4 bases had no gene match. CDR1 LGHNA and CDR2 YNFKEQ come from the germline V gene. As DNA, the CDR3 is TGTGCCAGCAGCCAACCACTAGCGGGGGGGGACACAGATACGCAGTATTTT. Amino acid sequence: CASSQPLAGGDTDTQYF.